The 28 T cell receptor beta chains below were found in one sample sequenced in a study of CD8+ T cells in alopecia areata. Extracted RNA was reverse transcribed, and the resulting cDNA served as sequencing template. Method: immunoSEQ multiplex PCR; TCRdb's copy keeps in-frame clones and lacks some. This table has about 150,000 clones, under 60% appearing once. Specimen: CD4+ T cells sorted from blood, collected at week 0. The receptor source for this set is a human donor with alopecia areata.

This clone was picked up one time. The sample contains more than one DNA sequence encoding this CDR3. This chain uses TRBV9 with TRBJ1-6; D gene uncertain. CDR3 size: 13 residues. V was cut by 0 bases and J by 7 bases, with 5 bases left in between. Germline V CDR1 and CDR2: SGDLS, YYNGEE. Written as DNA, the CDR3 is TGTGCCAGCAGCGTAGAAGGCAATTCACCCCTCCACTTT. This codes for CASSVEGNSPLHF.

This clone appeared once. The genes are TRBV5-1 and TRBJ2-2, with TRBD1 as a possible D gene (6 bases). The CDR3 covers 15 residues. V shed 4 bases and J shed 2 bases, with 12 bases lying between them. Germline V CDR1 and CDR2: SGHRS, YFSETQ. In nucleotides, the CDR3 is TGCGCCAGCAGCATACGGACAGCCAACACCGGGGAGCTGTTTTTT. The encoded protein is CASSIRTANTGELFF.

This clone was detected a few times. DNA of the CDR3: TGTGCCACCAGCATACCCGGACGGCGGGGCTACACCTTC. Translating it yields CATSIPGRRGYTF. This sequence joins TRBV15 and TRBJ1-2; D is undetermined. With 4 bases removed from V and 8 bases from J, the gap between germline ends came to 14 bases. Germline V gives CDR1 LNHNV, CDR2 YYDKDF (reference sequence). The CDR3 covers 13 residues.

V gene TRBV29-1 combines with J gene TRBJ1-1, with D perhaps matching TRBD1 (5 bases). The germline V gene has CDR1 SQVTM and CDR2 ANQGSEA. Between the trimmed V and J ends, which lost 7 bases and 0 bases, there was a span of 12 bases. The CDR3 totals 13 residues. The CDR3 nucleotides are TGCAGCGCTCGGGGGACGGTGAACACTGAAGCTTTCTTT. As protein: CSARGTVNTEAFF.

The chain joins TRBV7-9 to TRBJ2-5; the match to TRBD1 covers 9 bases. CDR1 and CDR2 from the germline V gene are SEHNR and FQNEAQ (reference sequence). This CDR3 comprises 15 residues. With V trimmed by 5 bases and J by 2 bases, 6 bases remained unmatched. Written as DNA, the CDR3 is TGTGCCAGCAGCATAAACAGGGGGCGGCAAGAGACCCAGTACTTC. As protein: CASSINRGRQETQYF.

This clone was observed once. CDR3 in amino acids: CASSRTETQYF. Written as DNA, the CDR3 is TGTGCCAGCAGCCGGACAGAGACCCAGTACTTC. The gene calls are TRBV7-9 and TRBJ2-5; D is ambiguous. The germline V and J ends were trimmed by 5 bases and 4 bases, with 5 bases remaining between them. This CDR3 spans 11 amino acids. The V gene's germline CDR1 is SEHNR and CDR2 FQNEAQ (reference sequence).

CDR3 DNA: TGCACCAGCAGCCAAGTTGGGACAGACCACTACACCTTC. Protein sequence: CTSSQVGTDHYTF. V usage is TRBV1 and J usage is TRBJ1-2; the table's D call of TRBD1 was not tested on the DNA. TRBV1 is a documented pseudogene. CDR3 length: 13 amino acids.

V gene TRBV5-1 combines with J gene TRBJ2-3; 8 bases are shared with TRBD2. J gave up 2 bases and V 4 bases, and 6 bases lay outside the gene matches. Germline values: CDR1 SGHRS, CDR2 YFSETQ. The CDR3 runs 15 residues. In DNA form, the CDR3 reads TGCGCCAGCAGCAGAGCGGGGGCCCCCACAGATACGCAGTATTTT. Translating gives CASSRAGAPTDTQYF.

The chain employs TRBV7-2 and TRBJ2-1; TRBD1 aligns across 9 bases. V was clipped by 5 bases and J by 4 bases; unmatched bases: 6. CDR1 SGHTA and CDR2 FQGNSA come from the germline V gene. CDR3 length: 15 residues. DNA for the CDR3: TGTGCCAGCAGCAAGAGGACAGGGGATTACAATGAGCAGTTCTTC. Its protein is CASSKRTGDYNEQFF.

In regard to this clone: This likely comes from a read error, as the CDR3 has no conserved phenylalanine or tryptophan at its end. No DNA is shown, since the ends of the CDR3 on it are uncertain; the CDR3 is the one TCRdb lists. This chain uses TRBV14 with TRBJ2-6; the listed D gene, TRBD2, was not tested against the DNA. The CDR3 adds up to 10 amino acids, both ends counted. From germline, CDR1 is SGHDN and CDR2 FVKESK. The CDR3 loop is CASSPRLLGD.

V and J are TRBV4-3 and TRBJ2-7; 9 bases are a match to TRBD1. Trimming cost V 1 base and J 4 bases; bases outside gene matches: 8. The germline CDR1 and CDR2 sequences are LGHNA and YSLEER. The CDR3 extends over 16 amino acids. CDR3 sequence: CASSQVIRGQGYEQYF. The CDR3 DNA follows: TGCGCCAGCAGCCAAGTAATCCGAGGACAGGGGTACGAGCAGTACTTC.

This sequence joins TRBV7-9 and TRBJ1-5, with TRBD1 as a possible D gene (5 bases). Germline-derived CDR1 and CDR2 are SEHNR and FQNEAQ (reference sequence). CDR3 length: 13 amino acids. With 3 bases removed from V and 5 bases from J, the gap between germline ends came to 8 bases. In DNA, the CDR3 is TGTGCCAGCAGCTTGGAAGGGGATCAGCCCCAGCATTTT. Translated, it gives CASSLEGDQPQHF.

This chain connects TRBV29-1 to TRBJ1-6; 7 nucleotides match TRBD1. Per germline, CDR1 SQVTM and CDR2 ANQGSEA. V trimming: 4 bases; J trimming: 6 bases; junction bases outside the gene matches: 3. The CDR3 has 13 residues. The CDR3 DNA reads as TGCAGCGTTGGGGACAGACCTAATTCACCCCTCCACTTT. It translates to CSVGDRPNSPLHF.

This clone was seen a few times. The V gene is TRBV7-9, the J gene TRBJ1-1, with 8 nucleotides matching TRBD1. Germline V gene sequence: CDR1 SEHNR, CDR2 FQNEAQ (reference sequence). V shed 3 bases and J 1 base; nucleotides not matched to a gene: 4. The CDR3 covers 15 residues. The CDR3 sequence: CASSFPTGGNTEAFF. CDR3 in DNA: TGTGCCAGCAGCTTCCCCACAGGGGGGAACACTGAAGCTTTCTTT.

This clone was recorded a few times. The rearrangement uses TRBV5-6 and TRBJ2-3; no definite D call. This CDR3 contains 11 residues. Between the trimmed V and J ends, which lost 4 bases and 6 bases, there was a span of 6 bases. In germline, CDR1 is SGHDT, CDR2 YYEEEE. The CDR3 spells CASSIRDTQYF. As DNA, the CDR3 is TGTGCCAGCAGCATCCGGGATACGCAGTATTTT.

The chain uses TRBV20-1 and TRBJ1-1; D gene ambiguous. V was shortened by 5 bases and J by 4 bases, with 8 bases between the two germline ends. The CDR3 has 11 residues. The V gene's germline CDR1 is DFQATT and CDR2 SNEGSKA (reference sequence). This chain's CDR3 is CSAHAVTEAFF. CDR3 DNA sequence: TGCAGTGCTCACGCGGTCACTGAAGCTTTCTTT.

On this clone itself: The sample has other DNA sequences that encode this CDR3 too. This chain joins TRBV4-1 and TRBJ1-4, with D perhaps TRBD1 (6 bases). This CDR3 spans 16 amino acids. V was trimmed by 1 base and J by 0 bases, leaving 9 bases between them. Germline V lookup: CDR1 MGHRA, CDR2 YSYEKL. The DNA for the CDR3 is TGCGCCAGCAGCCAAGGGACAGTTGCAACTAATGAAAAACTGTTTTTT. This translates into CASSQGTVATNEKLFF.

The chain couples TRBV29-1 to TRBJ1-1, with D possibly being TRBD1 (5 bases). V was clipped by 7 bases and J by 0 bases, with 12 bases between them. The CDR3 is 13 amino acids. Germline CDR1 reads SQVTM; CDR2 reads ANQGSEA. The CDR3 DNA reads TGCAGCGCTACCGAGGGGATGAACACTGAAGCTTTCTTT. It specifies CSATEGMNTEAFF.

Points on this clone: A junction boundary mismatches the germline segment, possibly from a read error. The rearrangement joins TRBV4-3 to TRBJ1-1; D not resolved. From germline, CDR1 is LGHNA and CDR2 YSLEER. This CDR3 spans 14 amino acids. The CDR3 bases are TGCGCCAGCAGCCAAGATTTGGGGAACAATGAAGCTTTCTTT. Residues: CASSQDLGNNEAFF.

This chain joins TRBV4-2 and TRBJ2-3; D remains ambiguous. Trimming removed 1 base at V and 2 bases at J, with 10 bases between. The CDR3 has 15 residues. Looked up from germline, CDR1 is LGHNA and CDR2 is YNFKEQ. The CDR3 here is CASSQAREITDTQYF. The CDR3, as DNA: TGTGCCAGCAGCCAAGCAAGGGAAATCACAGATACGCAGTATTTT.

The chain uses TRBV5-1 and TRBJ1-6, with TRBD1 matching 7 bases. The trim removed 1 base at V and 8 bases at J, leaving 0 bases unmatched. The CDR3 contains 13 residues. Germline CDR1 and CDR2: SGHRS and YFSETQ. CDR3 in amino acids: CASSLTGDSPLHF. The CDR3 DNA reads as TGCGCCAGCAGCTTGACAGGGGATTCACCCCTCCACTTT.

CDR3 amino acids: CSASRANEKLFF. Written as DNA, the CDR3 is TGCAGCGCCTCGAGGGCTAATGAAAAACTGTTTTTT. This chain links TRBV29-1 with TRBJ1-4; D is unclear. The V gene's germline CDR1 is SQVTM and CDR2 ANQGSEA. V lost 7 bases to trimming and J lost 3 bases, with 9 bases between them. The CDR3 is 12 amino acids.

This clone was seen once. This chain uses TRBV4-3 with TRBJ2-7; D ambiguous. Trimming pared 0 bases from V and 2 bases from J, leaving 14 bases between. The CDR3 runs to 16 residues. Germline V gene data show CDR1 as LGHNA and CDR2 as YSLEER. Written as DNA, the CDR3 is TGCGCCAGCAGCCAAGATCTGAACGGGCGGACCTACGAGCAGTACTTC. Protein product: CASSQDLNGRTYEQYF.

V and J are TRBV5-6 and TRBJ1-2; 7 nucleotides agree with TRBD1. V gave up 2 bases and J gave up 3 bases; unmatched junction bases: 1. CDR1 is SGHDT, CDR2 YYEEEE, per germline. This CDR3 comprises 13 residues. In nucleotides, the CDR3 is TGTGCCAGCAGCTTAACAGGGGACTATGGCTACACCTTC. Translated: CASSLTGDYGYTF.

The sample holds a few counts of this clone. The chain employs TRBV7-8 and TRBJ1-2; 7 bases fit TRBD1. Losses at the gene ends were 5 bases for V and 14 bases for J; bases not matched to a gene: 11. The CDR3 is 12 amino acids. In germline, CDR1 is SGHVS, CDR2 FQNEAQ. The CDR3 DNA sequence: TGTGCCAGCAGCCCAAGGACAGGTCTTATAACCTTC. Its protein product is CASSPRTGLITF.

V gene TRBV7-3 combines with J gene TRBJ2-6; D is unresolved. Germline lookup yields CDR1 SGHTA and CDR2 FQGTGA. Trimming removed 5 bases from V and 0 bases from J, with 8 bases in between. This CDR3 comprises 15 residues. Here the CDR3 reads CASSPYSSGANVLTF. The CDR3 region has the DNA TGTGCCAGCAGCCCCTACTCCTCTGGGGCCAACGTCCTGACTTTC. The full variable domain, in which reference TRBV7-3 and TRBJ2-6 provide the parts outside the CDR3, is GAGVSQTPSNKVTEKGKYVELRCDPISGHTALYWYRQSLGQGPEFLIYFQGTGAADDSGLPNDRFFAVRPEGSVSTLKIQRTERGDSAVYLCASSPYSSGANVLTFGAGSRLTVL.

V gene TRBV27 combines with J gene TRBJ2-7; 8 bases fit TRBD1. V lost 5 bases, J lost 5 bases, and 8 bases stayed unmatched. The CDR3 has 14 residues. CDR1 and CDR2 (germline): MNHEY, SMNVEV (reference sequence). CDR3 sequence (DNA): TGTGCCAGCAGTCTGAACAGGGGGGAACACGAGCAGTACTTC. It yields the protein CASSLNRGEHEQYF.

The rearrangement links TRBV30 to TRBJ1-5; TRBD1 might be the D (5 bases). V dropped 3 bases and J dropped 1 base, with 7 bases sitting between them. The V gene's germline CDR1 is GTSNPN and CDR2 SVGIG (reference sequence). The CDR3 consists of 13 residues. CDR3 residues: CAWSQGSNQPQHF. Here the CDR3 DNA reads TGTGCCTGGAGCCAGGGAAGCAATCAGCCCCAGCATTTT.